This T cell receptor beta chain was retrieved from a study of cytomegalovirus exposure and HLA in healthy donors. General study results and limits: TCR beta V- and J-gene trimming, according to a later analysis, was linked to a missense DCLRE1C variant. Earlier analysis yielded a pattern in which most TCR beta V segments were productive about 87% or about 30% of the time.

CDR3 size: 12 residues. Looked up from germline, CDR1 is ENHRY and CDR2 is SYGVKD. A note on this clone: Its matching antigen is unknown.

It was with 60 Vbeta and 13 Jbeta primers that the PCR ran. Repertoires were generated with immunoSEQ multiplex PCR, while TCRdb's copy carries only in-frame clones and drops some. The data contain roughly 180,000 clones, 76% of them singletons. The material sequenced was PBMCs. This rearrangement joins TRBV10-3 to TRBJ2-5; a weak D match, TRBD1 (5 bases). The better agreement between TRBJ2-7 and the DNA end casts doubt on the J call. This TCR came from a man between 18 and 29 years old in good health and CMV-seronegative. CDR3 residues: CAISEKRGEQYF. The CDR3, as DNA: TGTGCCATCAGCGAGAAAAGGGGCGAGCAGTACTTC.